A single sample gave rise to the 24 T cell receptor beta chains below, sequenced in a study of blood T cell repertoires in COVID-19. TCRdb keeps only in-frame clones here, not all; method: immunoSEQ multiplex PCR. The sample includes 300,000 to 400,000 clones, 88% of them seen just once. Sequencing input: PBMCs or T cells enriched from blood (not recorded which). Source of these receptors: a woman aged 25 to 39 with acute COVID-19.

V is TRBV19 and J is TRBJ2-4, with D tentatively TRBD2 (5 bases). The CDR3 spans 14 residues. CDR1 is LNHDA and CDR2 is SQIVND in the germline V gene (reference sequence). V was trimmed by 7 bases and J by 9 bases, leaving 19 bases between them. CDR3 DNA: TGTGCCAGTACCTCGGAGCCAACACTAGGCATTCAGTACTTC. Amino acids: CASTSEPTLGIQYF.

The chain combines TRBV30 with TRBJ2-2; perhaps TRBD1 as D (5 bases). Trimming took 2 bases from V and 0 from J, leaving 10 bases between them. CDR1 is GTSNPN and CDR2 is SVGIG in the germline V gene (reference sequence). The CDR3 runs 15 residues. CDR3 in DNA: TGTGCCTGGAGTCGCAGGGATACGAACACCGGGGAGCTGTTTTTT. It is translated as CAWSRRDTNTGELFF.

The V call is TRBV2, the J call TRBJ2-7; 8 nucleotides line up with TRBD2. Germline V lookup: CDR1 SNHLY, CDR2 FYNNEI. Trimming cost V 4 bases and J 5 bases; bases outside gene matches: 4. The CDR3 has 13 residues. CDR3 in DNA: TGTGCCAGCAGTGCGGGACTAGAAGACGAGCAGTACTTC. It yields the protein CASSAGLEDEQYF.

This clone was recorded a few times. The CDR3 spells CASTLSTGGYYGYTF. The CDR3 DNA reads TGTGCCAGTACCCTGTCGACAGGGGGCTACTATGGCTACACCTTC. This chain links TRBV19 with TRBJ1-2, with 10 bases matching TRBD1. Germline V gene sequence: CDR1 LNHDA, CDR2 SQIVND (reference sequence). CDR3 length equals 15 residues. Trimming cost V 7 bases and J 3 bases; bases outside gene matches: 8. The full variable domain, with the rest looked up from reference TRBV19 and TRBJ1-2, is DGGITQSPKYLFRKEGQNVTLSCEQNLNHDAMYWYRQDPGQGLRLIYYSQIVNDFQKGDIAEGYSVSREKKESFPLTVTSAQKNPTAFYLCASTLSTGGYYGYTFGSGTRLTVV.

This chain links TRBV28 with TRBJ1-6; D possibly corresponds to TRBD1 (6 bases). Trimming removed 1 base at V and 0 bases at J, with 16 bases between. CDR1 is MDHEN and CDR2 is SYDVKM in the germline V gene. CDR3 length: 19 residues. This CDR3 is CASSLYSGVRSSYNSPLHF. The CDR3 bases are TGTGCCAGCAGTTTATATTCAGGGGTGAGGAGCTCCTATAATTCACCCCTCCACTTT.

This clone was seen a single time. Here the CDR3 reads CASSHPHAGESPLHF. Here the CDR3 DNA reads TGTGCCAGCAGTCACCCCCACGCGGGGGAGTCACCCCTCCACTTT. The genes are TRBV28 and TRBJ1-6, with TRBD1 as a possible D gene (5 bases). The CDR3 loop spans 15 amino acids. Germline loops: CDR1 MDHEN, CDR2 SYDVKM. V was cut by 5 bases and J by 10 bases, with 18 bases left in between.

The chain couples TRBV2 to TRBJ2-1, with TRBD2 matching 7 bases. Germline V lookup: CDR1 SNHLY, CDR2 FYNNEI. The CDR3 totals 14 residues. Unmatched junction bases numbered 2, after V lost 3 bases and J lost 3 bases. The CDR3 loop is CASSDSGVYNEQFF. For the CDR3, the DNA is TGTGCCAGCAGTGACAGCGGGGTCTACAATGAGCAGTTCTTC.

The table lists this clone with a count of one. V gene TRBV11-1 combines with J gene TRBJ2-7; 7 nucleotides agree with TRBD1. Unmatched junction bases numbered 7, after V lost 4 bases and J lost 4 bases. Germline V gives CDR1 SGHAT, CDR2 FQDESV (reference sequence). This CDR3 contains 14 residues. The DNA of the CDR3 is TGTGCCAGCAGCTACCGGGACAGACAGTACGAGCAGTACTTC. Translating it yields CASSYRDRQYEQYF. Using reference TRBV11-1 and TRBJ2-7 for the parts outside the CDR3, the full variable domain is EAEVAQSPRYKITEKSQAVAFWCDPISGHATLYWYRQILGQGPELLVQFQDESVVDDSQLPKDRFSAERLKGVDSTLKIQPAELGDSAMYLCASSYRDRQYEQYFGPGTRLTVT.

This chain uses TRBV6-2 or TRBV6-3 with TRBJ1-2; D call uncertain. The V end was cut by 6 bases, the J end by 3 bases, with 11 bases between. The length of the CDR3 is 13 residues. Germline V gives CDR1 MNHEY, CDR2 SVGEGT. In nucleotides, the CDR3 is TGTGCCAGCAGCCCTCTTGGGCACTATGGCTACACCTTC. This codes for CASSPLGHYGYTF.

CDR3 coding DNA: TGTGCCAGCAGTTTTGGACTAGCGGGGGCCGGGGAGCTGTTTTTT. Its translation is CASSFGLAGAGELFF. J is TRBJ2-2 and V is TRBV27; TRBD2 aligns across 13 bases. From germline, CDR1 is MNHEY and CDR2 SMNVEV (reference sequence). This CDR3 has 15 amino acids. V shed 3 bases, J shed 6 bases, and the junction held 1 base outside the gene matches.

The chain combines TRBV19 with TRBJ2-1, with 8 bases lining up with TRBD2. The CDR3 length is 16 residues. The junction had 13 bases not matched to a gene; V was cut back by 3 bases and J by 9 bases. Germline-derived CDR1 and CDR2 are LNHDA and SQIVND (reference sequence). The CDR3 is CASSIGARGGSGEQFF. CDR3 sequence (DNA): TGTGCCAGTAGTATTGGGGCTCGCGGGGGGAGCGGTGAGCAGTTCTTC.

The V and J genes are TRBV5-1 and TRBJ1-1; 7 positions agree with TRBD1. Looked up from germline, CDR1 is SGHRS and CDR2 is YFSETQ. V lost 3 bases and J lost 1; bases outside the gene matches: 3. This CDR3 is 14 amino acids long. DNA for the CDR3: TGCGCCAGCAGCTGGACAGGTTCGAACACTGAAGCTTTCTTT. Residues: CASSWTGSNTEAFF.

The genes are TRBV7-9 and TRBJ2-5, with a possible D match to TRBD2 (5 bases). The CDR3 covers 14 residues. Germline CDR1 reads SEHNR; CDR2 reads FQNEAQ (reference sequence). Trimming took off 4 bases at V and 3 bases at J, with 12 bases between the two ends. CDR3 protein: CASSSIDGEETQYF. Here the CDR3 DNA reads TGTGCCAGCAGCTCGATCGACGGGGAAGAGACCCAGTACTTC.

The chain employs TRBV20-1 and TRBJ1-2; TRBD1 agrees at 7 bases. With 3 bases clipped from V and 6 bases from J, the junction kept 4 bases outside the gene matches. The CDR3 runs to 12 residues. Germline lookup yields CDR1 DFQATT and CDR2 SNEGSKA (reference sequence). For the CDR3, the DNA is TGCAGTGCTAGTGGGACAGTCCATGGCTACACCTTC. Its translation: CSASGTVHGYTF.

This chain uses TRBV5-1 with TRBJ2-3; 8 nucleotides agree with TRBD1. The V gene's germline CDR1 is SGHRS and CDR2 YFSETQ. Unmatched junction bases numbered 5, after V lost 2 bases and J lost 3 bases. This CDR3 is 15 amino acids long. CDR3 sequence (DNA): TGCGCCAGCAGCTTCCAGGGGGCGAGGACAGATACGCAGTATTTT. It encodes CASSFQGARTDTQYF.

This clone appeared a single time. The genes are TRBV19 and TRBJ1-5; D might be TRBD1 (5 bases). Trimming pared 8 bases from V and 0 bases from J, leaving 11 bases between. This CDR3 has 14 amino acids. Germline V lookup: CDR1 LNHDA, CDR2 SQIVND (reference sequence). CDR3 in DNA: TGTGCCAGTTGGGCAGGGATTAGCAATCAGCCCCAGCATTTT. This sequence encodes CASWAGISNQPQHF.

This chain joins TRBV24-1 and TRBJ2-7; maybe TRBD2 (6 bases). CDR3 length equals 13 residues. The V gene lost 4 bases and the J gene lost 4 bases, with 10 bases spanning the gap. CDR1 and CDR2 (germline): KGHDR, SFDVKD. CDR3 sequence reads: CATSDSGRYEQYF. The CDR3 DNA is TGTGCCACCAGTGACTCCGGGAGATACGAGCAGTACTTC.

CDR3 sequence: CASSSSGGRGTEAFF. CDR3 coding DNA: TGTGCCAGCAGCTCCTCAGGGGGAAGGGGGACTGAAGCTTTCTTT. This chain joins TRBV7-3 and TRBJ1-1, with 7 bases fitting TRBD1. CDR1 is SGHTA, CDR2 FQGTGA, per germline. V lost 4 bases to trimming and J lost 5 bases; unmatched junction nucleotides: 10. The CDR3 sequence is 15 residues long.

The V gene is TRBV15, the J gene TRBJ1-2; the match to TRBD1 covers 7 bases. The J segment lost 7 bases and the V segment lost 8 bases, leaving 10 bases of the junction unmatched. The CDR3 is 13 residues long. Per the germline V gene, CDR1 is LNHNV and CDR2 is YYDKDF (reference sequence). CDR3 nucleotide sequence: TGTGCCACCCGACCTCGGACAGGAGGTGGCTACACCTTC. Its protein is CATRPRTGGGYTF.

The rearrangement joins TRBV3-1 (or the pseudogene TRBV3-2) to TRBJ1-4; D unresolved. Germline CDR1 reads LGHDT; CDR2 reads YNNKEL (reference sequence). This CDR3 region has 16 residues. V gave up 5 bases and J gave up 4 bases, with 17 bases separating them. CDR3 loop: CASSDFAGSNNEKLFF. DNA for the CDR3: TGTGCCAGCAGCGACTTCGCGGGCAGCAATAATGAAAAACTGTTTTTT.

The V and J genes are TRBV4-1 and TRBJ1-2; 8 bases align to TRBD1. CDR1 and CDR2 from the germline V gene are MGHRA and YSYEKL. The CDR3 is made up of 16 amino acids. V dropped 3 bases and J dropped 4; count of bases not matched to a gene: 10. CDR3 loop: CASSHGLGQDSYGYTF. In DNA, the CDR3 is TGCGCCAGCAGCCATGGATTGGGACAGGACAGCTATGGCTACACCTTC.

V is TRBV28 and J is TRBJ2-7; D might be TRBD1 (6 bases). V shed 4 bases and J shed 4 bases, with 20 bases lying between them. The CDR3 is 16 residues long. CDR1 is MDHEN, CDR2 SYDVKM, per germline. This CDR3 is CASSSPSVRGGYEQYF. In nucleotides, the CDR3 is TGTGCCAGCAGTTCTCCTAGTGTCCGAGGGGGTTACGAGCAGTACTTC. Full variable domain (missing parts from reference TRBV28 and TRBJ2-7): DVKVTQSSRYLVKRTGEKVFLECVQDMDHENMFWYRQDPGLGLRLIYFSYDVKMKEKGDIPEGYSVSREKKERFSLILESASTNQTSMYLCASSSPSVRGGYEQYFGPGTRLTVT.

The chain links TRBV6-5 to TRBJ2-4, with a weak D call TRBD2 (6 bases). The CDR3 is 14 residues long. CDR1 MNHEY and CDR2 SVGAGI come from the germline V gene. V lost 6 bases, J lost 6 bases, and 15 bases lay in between. The CDR3 nucleotides read TGTGCCAGCAGCGATACCACTAGCAGAAACATTCAGTACTTC. This codes for CASSDTTSRNIQYF.

The gene calls are TRBV5-1 and TRBJ1-3; 7 bases are a match to TRBD1. Per germline, CDR1 SGHRS and CDR2 YFSETQ. CDR3 length: 15 amino acids. With 0 bases clipped from V and 2 bases from J, the junction kept 2 bases outside the gene matches. CDR3 nucleotide sequence: TGCGCCAGCAGCTTGGAGGGGGCGCCTGGAAACACCATATATTTT. Translated: CASSLEGAPGNTIYF.